One T cell receptor (beta chain) is described in this entry. This sample was included in a study of blood T cell repertoires in COVID-19. Study at large: Researchers got acute and convalescent COVID-19 samples from the United States, Italy and Spain.

Germline CDR1 reads MDHEN; CDR2 reads SYDVKM. J gave up 4 bases and V 7 bases, and 14 bases lay outside the gene matches. The CDR3 length is 16 residues. In the original processing: Scientists estimated how many nucleated cells there were by amplifying reference gene primers. The data were produced by immunoSEQ multiplex PCR, yet TCRdb's version contains in-frame clones alone and is incomplete. Clone size and V and J calls were adopted from that table, with D and trimming inferred from the DNA. This table has about 210,000 clones, about 90% appearing once. The source of this sequence is a man under 40 with acute or convalescent COVID-19. The sequencing sample was made of peripheral blood. The rearrangement joins TRBV28 to TRBJ1-2; TRBD1 agrees at 8 bases. The CDR3 is CASTLAGQGRSYGYTF. The CDR3 bases are TGTGCCAGCACCCTTGCAGGACAGGGACGTTCCTATGGCTACACCTTC.